A selection of T cell receptor beta chains follows, all from one sample in a study of tumor and adjacent non-tumor tissue in lung cancer. TCRdb re-called the multiplex PCR reads with MiXCR, one entry per CDR3 protein. The repertoire holds fewer than 150,000 distinct CDR3 sequences, 60% to 70% seen once, with about 18% in the top ten. Sequencing was done on a sample of lung tumor tissue. These receptors all stem from a man aged 55-75 years with small cell lung cancer. CDR3s include the opening cysteine and the closing phenylalanine or tryptophan. A D gene is named only where the DNA matches it firmly. A row's size may be missing; if present it is once, few, many or a size class.

v_gene	abundance	d_gene	j_gene	CDR3aa	CDR3nt
TRBV11-2	NA	NA	TRBJ1-3	CASSSWTFSVDTIYF	TGTGCCAGCAGCTCCTGGACGTTCTCTGTAGACACCATATATTTT
TRBV12-3/TRBV12-4	NA	NA	TRBJ1-2	CAASWELYGYTF	TGTGCCGCCTCCTGGGAGCTTTATGGCTACACCTTC
TRBV6-5	NA	NA	TRBJ1-5	CANSPMGANNQPQHF	TGTGCCAACAGTCCCATGGGGGCTAACAATCAGCCCCAGCATTTT
TRBV6-1	NA	TRBD1	TRBJ2-1	CASRTGTLFNEQFF	TGTGCCAGCAGGACAGGGACCCTTTTCAATGAGCAGTTCTTC
TRBV11-2	many	TRBD2	TRBJ2-2	CASSHPPSALAGAVGELFF	TGTGCCAGCAGTCATCCCCCGTCCGCGCTAGCGGGAGCGGTCGGGGAGCTGTTTTTT
TRBV20-1	many	NA	TRBJ2-7	CSASRTAEQYF	TGCAGTGCTAGTAGGACAGCCGAGCAGTACTTC
TRBV6-5	NA	NA	TRBJ1-2	CASSYSSVGTASGYTF	TGTGCCAGCAGTTACTCGAGTGTAGGGACGGCGAGCGGCTACACCTTC
TRBV6-1	many	NA	TRBJ1-3	CASSGGWPGNTIYF	TGTGCCAGCAGTGGAGGGTGGCCTGGAAACACCATATATTTT
TRBV11-2	NA	NA	TRBJ1-1	CASSSRNSEAFF	TGTGCCAGCAGCTCGCGGAACTCTGAAGCTTTCTTT
TRBV11-2	NA	NA	TRBJ2-1	CASSLQMGGTGFENEQFF	TGTGCCAGCAGCCTTCAAATGGGCGGCACAGGATTCGAAAATGAGCAGTTCTTC
TRBV20-1	NA	NA	TRBJ2-1	CSAGATNKQFF	TGCAGTGCGGGGGCGACTAATAAGCAGTTCTTC
TRBV11-2	NA	NA	TRBJ2-3	CASRLSLADMQYF	TGTGCCAGCAGACTTAGCCTCGCAGATATGCAGTATTTT
TRBV5-5	NA	TRBD1	TRBJ1-2	CASSLDPTGRDGYTF	TGTGCCAGCAGCTTGGACCCGACAGGGCGTGACGGCTACACCTTC
TRBV11-2	once	NA	TRBJ2-5	CASSSGLGGAQGDTQYF	TGTGCCAGCAGCTCCGGTTTAGGAGGGGCGCAGGGAGATACCCAGTACTTT
TRBV10-3	few	TRBD1	TRBJ1-5	CAISNQGQGAGQPQHF	TGTGCCATCAGTAATCAGGGACAGGGGGCCGGGCAGCCCCAGCATTTT
TRBV20-1	once	NA	TRBJ2-1	CSARDPSGYYEQFF	TGCAGTGCTAGAGATCCAAGCGGGTACTATGAGCAGTTCTTC
TRBV29-1	NA	NA	TRBJ1-2	CSSGLSNYGYTF	TGCAGCTCCGGACTTTCTAACTATGGCTACACCTTC
TRBV20-1	many	NA	TRBJ1-5	CSARDGNQPQHF	TGCAGTGCGCGGGATGGCAATCAGCCCCAGCATTTT
TRBV11-2	NA	NA	TRBJ1-1	CASSFRVVVRGRTEAFF	TGTGCCAGCAGCTTTAGGGTGGTGGTGAGAGGTAGAACTGAAGCTTTCTTT
TRBV20-1	many	TRBD2	TRBJ2-7	CSARDGTSGSYEQYF	TGCAGTGCTAGGGATGGGACTAGCGGTAGTTACGAGCAGTACTTC
TRBV6-6	NA	TRBD1	TRBJ1-4	CASATGGYEKLFF	TGTGCCAGCGCCACAGGGGGCTATGAAAAACTGTTTTTT
TRBV6-6	few	TRBD1	TRBJ2-7	CASSRLPGQGSEQYF	TGTGCCAGCAGTCGTCTCCCCGGACAGGGCAGCGAGCAGTACTTC
TRBV5-4	NA	NA	TRBJ2-3	CASGLSRQPNTQYF	TGTGCTAGCGGCTTGTCCCGCCAGCCGAATACGCAGTATTTT
TRBV20-1	NA	NA	TRBJ2-3	CSARAAHLGVTQYF	TGCAGTGCTAGAGCGGCTCACTTAGGGGTTACTCAGTATTTT
TRBV11-2	medium-sized	NA	TRBJ2-3	CASSLESPDTQYF	TGTGCCAGCAGCTTAGAATCACCAGATACGCAGTATTTT
TRBV29-1	once	TRBD2	TRBJ2-1	CSVGGTSEGRVYNDQFF	TGCAGCGTTGGGGGGACTAGCGAGGGTCGGGTTTACAATGATCAGTTCTTC
TRBV6-5	NA	NA	TRBJ1-4	CASSPEIGTWREKLFF	TGTGCCAGCAGCCCCGAGATAGGGACGTGGAGAGAAAAACTGTTTTTT
TRBV6-1	NA	TRBD1	TRBJ2-1	CANGVRGHNIQFF	TGTGCCAACGGTGTAAGGGGGCATAACATTCAGTTCTTC
TRBV5-4	few	TRBD2	TRBJ2-7	CASSAPGLAGPLEYEQYF	TGTGCCAGCAGCGCTCCGGGACTAGCGGGGCCACTTGAATACGAGCAGTACTTC
TRBV4-2	NA	NA	TRBJ2-7	CASGQEWNRGGSYEQYF	TGTGCCAGCGGCCAAGAGTGGAACAGGGGGGGTTCCTACGAGCAGTACTTC
TRBV10-2	NA	TRBD2	TRBJ2-5	CASSVTGGPLETQYF	TGCGCCAGCAGTGTTACGGGAGGGCCGTTGGAGACCCAGTACTTC
TRBV5-4	NA	TRBD2	TRBJ2-3	CASSKTSGSFTHTQYF	TGTGCCAGCAGCAAGACTAGCGGGAGTTTTACACATACGCAGTATTTT
TRBV29-1	NA	TRBD1	TRBJ2-2	CSLKQGTRELFF	TGCAGCCTAAAACAGGGGACCCGGGAGCTGTTTTTT
TRBV11-2	many	NA	TRBJ2-5	CASSLGVLTQYF	TGTGCCAGCAGCTTAGGGGTATTAACCCAGTACTTC
TRBV11-3	NA	TRBD2	TRBJ2-1	CASSLEASGNEQFF	TGTGCAAGCAGCTTGGAGGCTAGCGGCAATGAGCAGTTCTTC
TRBV20-1	NA	TRBD1	TRBJ1-6	CSASLDRVSPLLF	TGCAGTGCTAGCCTCGACAGGGTGTCACCCCTCCTCTTT
TRBV5-4	few	NA	TRBJ2-1	CASSTVGSGEQFF	TGTGCCAGCAGCACCGTAGGCTCGGGTGAGCAGTTCTTC
TRBV5-1	NA	TRBD2	TRBJ2-4	CASRASSGQSIQYF	TGCGCCAGCAGGGCCTCTAGCGGCCAAAGCATTCAGTACTTC
TRBV6-6	NA	NA	TRBJ1-1	CASIFGWMNTEAFF	TGTGCCAGCATCTTTGGGTGGATGAACACTGAAGCTTTCTTT
TRBV12-3/TRBV12-4	NA	TRBD1	TRBJ1-1	CASSVRQGTSETEAFF	TGTGCCAGCAGTGTACGACAGGGGACGAGCGAAACTGAAGCTTTCTTT